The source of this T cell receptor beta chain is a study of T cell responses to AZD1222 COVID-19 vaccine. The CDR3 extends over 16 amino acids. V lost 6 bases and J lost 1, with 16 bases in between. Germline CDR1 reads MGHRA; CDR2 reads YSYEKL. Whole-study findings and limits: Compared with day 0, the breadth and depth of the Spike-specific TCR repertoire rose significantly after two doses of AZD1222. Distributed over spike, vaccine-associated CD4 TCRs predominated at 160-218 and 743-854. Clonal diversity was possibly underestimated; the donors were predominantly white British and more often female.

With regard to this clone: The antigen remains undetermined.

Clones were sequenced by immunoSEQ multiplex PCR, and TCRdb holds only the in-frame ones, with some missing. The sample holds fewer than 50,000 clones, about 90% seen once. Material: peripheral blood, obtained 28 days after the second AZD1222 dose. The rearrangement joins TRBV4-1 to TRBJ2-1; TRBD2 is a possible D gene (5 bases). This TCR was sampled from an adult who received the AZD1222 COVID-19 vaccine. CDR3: CASRLLGRGSYNEQFF. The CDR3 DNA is TGCGCCAGCAGACTACTAGGTCGGGGATCCTACAATGAGCAGTTCTTC.